The next 23 T cell receptor beta chains were all read from a single sample in a study of Tregs in tolerant kidney transplant recipients. Assay: immunoSEQ multiplex PCR; the TCRdb copy retains only in-frame clones and omits some. The sample contains 84,000 or so clones, under 95% of which appear only once. Mixed chimerism was transient after nonmyeloablative marrow transplants from related graft donors. Here the sequenced sample was CD4+ T cells from blood (PBMCs), taken 12 months after the transplant. The origin of the receptors is a human patient who received a combined kidney and bone marrow transplant. A subset of T cells may come from the graft donor.

V and J are TRBV10-3 and TRBJ2-1; 8 nucleotides agree with TRBD1. This CDR3 has 14 amino acids. From germline, CDR1 is ENHRY and CDR2 SYGVKD. The V and J ends lost 2 bases and 3 bases, in that order; junction bases with no gene match: 0. The CDR3 DNA reads as TGTGCCATCAGTGAGGACAGGGGCTACAATGAGCAGTTCTTC. It yields the protein CAISEDRGYNEQFF.

The V gene is TRBV11-2, the J gene TRBJ1-3, with 10 nucleotides matching TRBD1. V lost 5 bases to trimming and J lost 6 bases; unmatched junction nucleotides: 4. Per the germline V gene, CDR1 is SGHAT and CDR2 is FQNNGV. The CDR3 spans 14 residues. The CDR3 DNA sequence: TGTGCCAGCAGCCTGACAGGGGGCGAAAACACCATATATTTT. Translated, it gives CASSLTGGENTIYF.

The J gene is TRBJ2-5, the V gene TRBV28; 9 bases agree with TRBD2. The germline V gene has CDR1 MDHEN and CDR2 SYDVKM. V dropped 3 bases and J dropped 1; count of bases not matched to a gene: 6. The CDR3 has 16 amino acids. CDR3 bases: TGTGCCAGCAGTTTGAGGCGGGGGGGTATCCAAGAGACCCAGTACTTC. Translation: CASSLRRGGIQETQYF.

The chain employs TRBV6-1 and TRBJ2-6; 8 bases are a match to TRBD1. J lost 3 bases, V lost 3 bases, and 7 bases had no gene match. The CDR3 is 17 amino acids. CDR1 and CDR2 (germline): MNHNS, SASEGT. The CDR3 DNA sequence: TGTGCCAGCAGTGAGTGGCAGGGGGCGTATGGGGCCAACGTCCTGACTTTC. This codes for CASSEWQGAYGANVLTF.

The genes are TRBV10-1 and TRBJ2-1; TRBD2 matches at 12 bases. The CDR3 totals 19 residues. Germline loops: CDR1 WNHNN, CDR2 SYGVQD (reference sequence). Losses at the gene ends were 2 bases for V and 0 bases for J; bases not matched to a gene: 8. The CDR3 DNA sequence: TGCGCCAGCAGTGAGAAGACTAGCGGGAGCCCAAGCTCCTACAATGAGCAGTTCTTC. Translation gives CASSEKTSGSPSSYNEQFF.

The chain carries TRBV5-1 and TRBJ1-2; 7 bases line up with TRBD1. The CDR3 contains 14 residues. Per germline, CDR1 SGHRS and CDR2 YFSETQ. Trimming removed 4 bases from V and 4 bases from J; junction bases left unmatched: 7. The CDR3 region has the DNA TGCGCCAGCAGCCCCCGACAGGGTATCTATGGCTACACCTTC. Residues: CASSPRQGIYGYTF.

For the CDR3, the DNA is TGTGCCAGCGGGCCGAGCCTTAGCGCTGAAGCTTTCTTT. This encodes CASGPSLSAEAFF. The chain links TRBV11-2 to TRBJ1-1, with unresolved D. The germline gives CDR1 SGHAT, CDR2 FQNNGV. V dropped 8 bases and J dropped 6 bases, with 16 bases sitting between them. The length of the CDR3 is 13 residues.

The chain has TRBV10-1 and TRBJ1-5; 7 nucleotides align to TRBD1. Germline V CDR1 and CDR2: WNHNN, SYGVQD (reference sequence). V shed 7 bases and J 0 bases; nucleotides not matched to a gene: 6. The CDR3 is 15 residues long. CDR3 protein: CASTGTVNSNQPQHF. CDR3 DNA: TGCGCCAGCACAGGGACAGTTAATAGCAATCAGCCCCAGCATTTT.

This clone was observed once. V usage is TRBV30 and J usage is TRBJ1-5, with a tentative D call TRBD1 (6 bases). The CDR3 covers 14 residues. Germline V gene data show CDR1 as GTSNPN and CDR2 as SVGIG (reference sequence). The ends were cut back, 2 bases at V and 7 bases at J, with 15 bases in the middle. CDR3 loop: CAWSSTGSGQPQHF. DNA for the CDR3: TGTGCCTGGAGTTCAACAGGGTCGGGGCAGCCCCAGCATTTT.

A few counts support this clone. The chain is built from TRBV19 and TRBJ2-3; TRBD2 matches at 9 bases. Germline loops: CDR1 LNHDA, CDR2 SQIVND (reference sequence). The J segment lost 0 bases and the V segment lost 5 bases, leaving 18 bases of the junction unmatched. This CDR3 comprises 20 residues. CDR3 loop: CASSGPPSAGGHPSTDTQYF. The CDR3 nucleotides read TGTGCCAGTAGTGGACCCCCTTCAGCGGGGGGACACCCTAGCACAGATACGCAGTATTTT. The variable domain in full, completed from reference TRBV19 and TRBJ2-3, reads DGGITQSPKYLFRKEGQNVTLSCEQNLNHDAMYWYRQDPGQGLRLIYYSQIVNDFQKGDIAEGYSVSREKKESFPLTVTSAQKNPTAFYLCASSGPPSAGGHPSTDTQYFGPGTRLTVL.

This chain joins TRBV5-1 and TRBJ2-7; 7 bases agree with TRBD1. Germline V gene data show CDR1 as SGHRS and CDR2 as YFSETQ. The V gene end was trimmed by 4 bases and the J gene end by 2 bases; junction bases not matched to a gene: 9. The CDR3 has 15 amino acids. DNA of the CDR3: TGCGCCAGCAGCGTACAGGGGCCGACACCCTACGAGCAGTACTTC. This encodes CASSVQGPTPYEQYF.

The V and J genes are TRBV19 and TRBJ1-1; 7 bases match TRBD1. The V gene end was trimmed by 3 bases and the J gene end by 1 base; junction bases not matched to a gene: 11. The CDR3 contains 17 residues. The germline CDR1 and CDR2 sequences are LNHDA and SQIVND (reference sequence). The CDR3 sequence is CASSIFRDRGRNTEAFF. Here the CDR3 DNA reads TGTGCCAGTAGTATCTTCAGGGACAGAGGTAGGAACACTGAAGCTTTCTTT.

CDR3 residues: CASTGRGIRSYTF. The CDR3 coding sequence is TGTGCCAGCACCGGTAGGGGGATTAGGAGCTACACCTTC. The genes are TRBV28 and TRBJ1-2, with D possibly being TRBD1 (6 bases). The CDR3 sequence is 13 residues long. Germline CDR1 is MDHEN and CDR2 is SYDVKM. V was clipped by 7 bases and J by 9 bases, with 18 bases between them.

The chain combines TRBV6-5 with TRBJ2-7; D is undetermined. Germline lookup yields CDR1 MNHEY and CDR2 SVGAGI. V lost 5 bases to trimming and J lost 2 bases, with 13 bases between them. CDR3 length equals 14 residues. The CDR3 region has the DNA TGTGCCAGCAGTATGACAAGGATGACCTACGAGCAGTACTTC. Protein: CASSMTRMTYEQYF.

The rearrangement links TRBV6-6 to TRBJ1-2; D gene uncertain. Germline values: CDR1 MNHNY, CDR2 SVGAGI (reference sequence). Between the trimmed V and J ends, which lost 2 bases and 2 bases, there was a span of 6 bases. The CDR3 is 13 residues long. The chain's CDR3 is CASSYTANYGYTF. CDR3 coding DNA: TGTGCCAGCAGTTACACAGCCAACTATGGCTACACCTTC.

This chain links TRBV7-3 with TRBJ2-1; the match to TRBD2 covers 7 bases. J lost 2 bases, V lost 7 bases, and 11 bases had no gene match. The CDR3 loop spans 16 amino acids. Germline assignment: CDR1 SGHTA and CDR2 FQGTGA. This chain's CDR3 is CASTLNPAGTYNEQFF. For the CDR3, the DNA is TGTGCCAGCACCCTAAACCCAGCGGGAACCTACAATGAGCAGTTCTTC.

This chain links TRBV2 with TRBJ2-3; TRBD1 matches at 11 bases. J lost 3 bases, V lost 9 bases, and 11 bases had no gene match. The CDR3 loop spans 16 amino acids. Germline V gives CDR1 SNHLY, CDR2 FYNNEI. The CDR3 region is CAREGRTGGITDTQYF. CDR3 DNA sequence: TGTGCCAGAGAAGGAAGGACAGGGGGCATAACAGATACGCAGTATTTT.

The count of this clone is one. The chain is built from TRBV29-1 and TRBJ1-3; D is perhaps TRBD1 (6 bases). Germline values: CDR1 SQVTM, CDR2 ANQGSEA. The CDR3 loop spans 14 amino acids. This chain's CDR3 is CGTGTTPSGNTIYF. The CDR3 region has the DNA TGCGGGACCGGGACAACTCCCTCTGGAAACACCATATATTTT.

The V gene is TRBV4-1, the J gene TRBJ1-4; TRBD1 matches 9 bases. Germline V gene lookup returns CDR1 MGHRA and CDR2 YSYEKL. The CDR3 runs 15 residues. V gave up 1 base and J gave up 7 bases; unmatched junction bases: 4. CDR3 DNA sequence: TGCGCCAGCAGCCAAGGACAGGGGGTTAGTGAAAAACTGTTTTTT. Its translation is CASSQGQGVSEKLFF.

As for this clone: This sample includes further DNA sequences coding for the same CDR3. The chain recombines TRBV9 with TRBJ1-6, with D possibly matching TRBD1 (6 bases). The V and J ends lost 0 bases and 5 bases respectively, with 15 bases between them. The CDR3 length is 17 residues. From germline, CDR1 is SGDLS and CDR2 YYNGEE. The CDR3 sequence is CASSVDWGRANNSPLHF. In nucleotides, the CDR3 is TGTGCCAGCAGCGTAGATTGGGGGCGAGCTAATAATTCACCCCTCCACTTT. Complete variable domain (other parts from reference TRBV9 and TRBJ1-6): DSGVTQTPKHLITATGQRVTLRCSPRSGDLSVYWYQQSLDQGLQFLIQYYNGEERAKGNILERFSAQQFPDLHSELNLSSLELGDSALYFCASSVDWGRANNSPLHFGNGTRLTVT.

The chain has TRBV11-1 and TRBJ2-5; TRBD2 matches at 12 bases. The junction had 7 bases not matched to a gene; V was cut back by 1 base and J by 4 bases. CDR3 length: 17 amino acids. From germline, CDR1 is SGHAT and CDR2 FQDESV (reference sequence). The CDR3: CASSLGTSGRYGETQYF. DNA of the CDR3: TGTGCCAGCAGCTTAGGTACTAGCGGGAGGTATGGAGAGACCCAGTACTTC.

This chain joins TRBV30 and TRBJ1-2; D unclear. Trimming stripped 0 bases from V and 8 bases from J, with 10 bases between. This CDR3 comprises 12 residues. Germline V gene sequence: CDR1 GTSNPN, CDR2 SVGIG (reference sequence). The CDR3 region has the DNA TGTGCCTGGAGTGTCAGGCCTCGGGGCTACACCTTC. Amino acids: CAWSVRPRGYTF.

V gene TRBV7-9 combines with J gene TRBJ1-4, with 8 bases that match TRBD1. The CDR3 length is 14 residues. CDR1 SEHNR and CDR2 FQNEAQ come from the germline V gene (reference sequence). The V segment lost 5 bases and the J segment 6 bases; nucleotides outside the gene matches: 5. This CDR3 reads CASSVRQGHEKLFF. The DNA of the CDR3 is TGTGCCAGCAGCGTCAGACAGGGGCATGAAAAACTGTTTTTT.